The 3 T cell receptor beta chains reported below all come from one sample, sequenced in a study of blood T cells in healthy people across ages. Together with a sample-barcoded 5' primer, a J-beta primer mix was included in a second PCR lasting about 6 to 12 cycles. A single record per CDR3 protein comes from TCRdb applying MiXCR to the 5' RACE reads. The sample has about 1.5 million distinct CDR3 sequences, under 55% seen once. Sequencing was carried out using blood. Source of these receptors: a woman aged 18-30 years in good health.

The rearrangement uses TRBV5-6 and TRBJ2-6, with D uncertain. The CDR3 is 15 residues long. The germline V gene has CDR1 SGHDT and CDR2 YYEEEE. The germline V and J ends were trimmed by 3 bases and 4 bases, with 11 bases remaining between them. The CDR3 spells CASSSLRTGANVLTF. The CDR3 DNA sequence: TGTGCCAGCAGCTCCTTGAGGACCGGGGCCAACGTCCTGACTTTC.

This sequence joins TRBV6-2 or TRBV6-3 and TRBJ2-1; unclear D gene. Germline CDR1 and CDR2: MNHEY and SVGEGT. The CDR3 sequence is 13 residues long. Deletions cut 7 bases from V and 13 bases from J, with 20 bases between. This CDR3 is CASKLGNLETQFF. The CDR3 DNA reads TGTGCCAGCAAGTTGGGGAATTTGGAGACCCAGTTCTTC.

This clonotype was detected many times. CDR3 protein: CASSLSGPYQETQYF. The DNA for the CDR3 is TGTGCCAGCAGCTTATCCGGGCCGTACCAAGAGACCCAGTACTTC. The V and J genes are TRBV7-3 and TRBJ2-5, with unresolved D. Germline V CDR1 and CDR2: SGHTA, FQGTGA. The ends were cut back, 2 bases at V and 0 bases at J, with 10 bases in the middle. The CDR3 totals 15 residues.